The TCR beta chain under discussion was sequenced for a study of blood T cell repertoires in COVID-19. At the level of the study: Samples of COVID-19 (acute and convalescent) were obtained from the United States, Italy and Spain.

Sequenced by immunoSEQ multiplex PCR; TCRdb stores in-frame clones only, minus some. This table holds 50,000 to 70,000 clones, about four fifths found once. CDR3 length: 14 residues. CDR1 is LNHDA and CDR2 is SQIVND in the germline V gene (reference sequence). The V and J ends lost 10 bases and 6 bases, in that order; junction bases with no gene match: 6. The sequence was collected from a man in his 70s with active COVID-19. Sequencing was carried out using peripheral blood. The chain carries TRBV19 and TRBJ1-4; 12 bases map to TRBD1. The CDR3 loop is CATRDRGRDEKLFF. For the CDR3, the DNA is TGTGCCACTCGGGACAGGGGGCGTGATGAAAAACTGTTTTTT.